These T cell receptor beta chains were read from a single sample in a study of blood T cell repertoires in COVID-19. Measured with immunoSEQ multiplex PCR; TCRdb has only the in-frame clones, and not every one. The data show 100,000 or so clones, 88% seen once. The source material was peripheral blood. These receptors were taken from a man aged 55 to 70 with acute or convalescent COVID-19. Each CDR3 is given with its conserved first and last residue. The order of the fields is D gene, CDR3 length, V gene, J gene, clone size, CDR3 protein, CDR3 DNA. A D gene is named only where the DNA matches it firmly. The size of a clone is reported for some rows only, either as once, few or many, or as a class for expanded clones.

-	13	TRBV29-1	TRBJ1-1	-	CSGTGEVGTEAFF	TGCAGCGGCACCGGGGAAGTTGGTACTGAAGCTTTCTTT
-	13	TRBV4-1	TRBJ1-3	-	CASSQEGQTRIYF	TGCGCCAGCAGCCAAGAAGGTCAGACTCGCATATATTTT
-	15	TRBV7-8	TRBJ1-5	-	CASSLSRDGNQPQHF	TGTGCCAGCAGCTTAAGTCGAGATGGCAATCAGCCCCAGCATTTT
-	16	TRBV21-1	TRBJ2-7	-	CASSTPGTDPIYEQYF	TGTGCCAGCAGCACTCCCGGGACAGACCCGATCTACGAGCAGTACTTC
-	14	TRBV5-1	TRBJ1-1	-	CASSVGIGLAEAFF	TGCGCCAGCAGCGTCGGGATAGGCCTTGCTGAAGCTTTCTTT
TRBD1	16	TRBV19	TRBJ2-1	-	CASSMFGTGVYNEQFF	TGTGCCAGTAGTATGTTCGGGACAGGGGTCTACAATGAGCAGTTCTTC
-	12	TRBV19	TRBJ1-5	-	CASSFLEGLQHF	TGTGCCAGTAGCTTTTTGGAGGGACTACAGCATTTT
TRBD1	15	TRBV19	TRBJ1-1	-	CASSLRQGLNTEAFF	TGTGCCAGTAGTTTACGACAGGGACTGAACACTGAAGCTTTCTTT
-	13	TRBV10-3	TRBJ1-2	-	CAISEVRENFYTF	TGTGCCATCAGTGAGGTCAGGGAAAACTTCTACACCTTC
TRBD1	16	TRBV5-1	TRBJ2-3	-	CASSRGTGGSTDTQYF	TGCGCCAGCAGCCGAGGGACAGGGGGAAGCACAGATACGCAGTATTTT
-	14	TRBV28	TRBJ2-7	-	CASSASVTLYEQYF	TGTGCCAGCAGCGCCTCCGTGACTCTCTACGAGCAGTACTTC
-	15	TRBV5-1	TRBJ2-3	-	CASSLVGDGTDTQYF	TGCGCCAGCAGCTTGGTCGGGGATGGCACAGATACGCAGTATTTT
TRBD1	14	TRBV19	TRBJ2-5	-	CASNNGQGGETQYF	TGTGCCAGTAACAACGGACAGGGAGGTGAGACCCAGTACTTC
-	13	TRBV28	TRBJ1-1	-	CASSLTLNTEAFF	TGTGCCAGCAGTTTAACACTGAACACTGAAGCTTTCTTT
-	14	TRBV5-1	TRBJ2-5	-	CASSLGRVQETQYF	TGCGCCAGCAGCTTGGGGAGGGTCCAAGAGACCCAGTACTTC
TRBD2	16	TRBV5-4	TRBJ2-1	-	CASSLDATSGYNEQFF	TGTGCCAGCAGCTTGGATGCGACTAGCGGTTACAATGAGCAGTTCTTC
TRBD1	13	TRBV5-6	TRBJ2-1	-	CASSSMTGHEQFF	TGTGCCAGCAGCTCCATGACAGGGCATGAGCAGTTCTTC
TRBD1	12	TRBV6-5	TRBJ1-2	-	CASSKDRNGYTF	TGTGCCAGCAGCAAGGACAGGAATGGCTACACCTTC
TRBD1	15	TRBV5-1	TRBJ2-1	-	CASSITGTGGGEQFF	TGCGCCAGCAGCATAACCGGGACAGGGGGTGGTGAGCAGTTCTTC
-	12	TRBV28	TRBJ1-6	-	CATSGYNSPLHF	TGTGCCACCAGCGGCTATAATTCACCCCTCCACTTT
TRBD2	18	TRBV3-1/TRBV3-2	TRBJ2-3	-	CASSQEGRLAGGAVTQYF	TGTGCCAGCAGCCAAGAGGGCAGACTAGCGGGGGGCGCAGTTACGCAGTATTTT
-	13	TRBV25-1	TRBJ1-1	-	CASSEWGGFEAFF	TGTGCCAGCAGTGAATGGGGCGGCTTTGAAGCTTTCTTT
TRBD1	16	TRBV9	TRBJ2-7	-	CASSVGDTGQGYEQYF	TGTGCCAGCAGCGTGGGGGATACCGGACAGGGCTACGAGCAGTACTTC
TRBD1	15	TRBV18	TRBJ1-1	-	CASSPPTGSNTEAFF	TGTGCCAGCTCACCGCCGACAGGGAGTAACACTGAAGCTTTCTTT
TRBD1	15	TRBV10-3	TRBJ1-4	once	CAISESGTGDEKLFF	TGTGCCATCAGTGAGTCCGGGACAGGGGATGAAAAACTGTTTTTT
-	14	TRBV5-1	TRBJ1-4	-	CASSLGTRGEKLFF	TGCGCCAGCAGCTTGGGAACGCGGGGTGAAAAACTGTTTTTT
TRBD1	14	TRBV28	TRBJ2-1	few	CASSLSDRGNEQFF	TGTGCCAGCAGTTTATCTGACAGGGGCAATGAGCAGTTCTTC
-	14	TRBV10-2	TRBJ1-5	-	CASSDYSKNQPQHF	TGCGCCAGCAGCGACTATTCCAAAAATCAGCCCCAGCATTTT
TRBD1	16	TRBV4-1	TRBJ2-5	-	CASSQAPGTGVETQYF	TGCGCCAGCAGCCAAGCCCCCGGGACAGGGGTCGAGACCCAGTACTTC
TRBD2	16	TRBV10-2	TRBJ2-1	-	CASSVKGTSGYNEQFF	TGCGCCAGCAGTGTAAAAGGGACTAGCGGGTACAATGAGCAGTTCTTC
TRBD1	13	TRBV5-5	TRBJ1-1	-	CASSRTGRTEAFF	TGTGCCAGCAGCCGGACAGGGCGAACTGAAGCTTTCTTT
TRBD2	13	TRBV12-3/TRBV12-4	TRBJ2-7	-	CASSLGGTFEQYF	TGTGCCAGCAGTTTGGGGGGGACCTTTGAGCAGTACTTC
TRBD1	14	TRBV6-1	TRBJ1-6	few	CASSEARGNSPLHF	TGTGCCAGCAGTGAAGCCAGGGGGAATTCACCCCTCCACTTT
TRBD2	15	TRBV19	TRBJ2-5	-	CASRPTSGGEETQYF	TGTGCCAGTAGGCCAACTAGCGGGGGAGAAGAGACCCAGTACTTC
-	16	TRBV7-3	TRBJ2-2	-	CASSSGHISNTGELFF	TGTGCCAGCAGCTCCGGACATATCTCGAACACCGGGGAGCTGTTTTTT
TRBD1	17	TRBV13	TRBJ2-1	-	CASSLFWGDRVTNEQFF	TGTGCCAGCAGCTTATTTTGGGGGGACAGGGTTACAAATGAGCAGTTCTTC
-	13	TRBV5-1	TRBJ1-2	-	CASSLTANYGYTF	TGCGCCAGCAGCCTGACAGCTAACTATGGCTACACCTTC
-	14	TRBV14	TRBJ2-5	-	CASSVYERGETQYF	TGTGCCAGCAGCGTTTATGAGAGAGGGGAGACCCAGTACTTC
TRBD1	13	TRBV29-1	TRBJ2-7	-	CSVGDRVINEQYF	TGCAGCGTTGGGGACAGGGTCATCAACGAGCAGTACTTC
-	15	TRBV6-1	TRBJ1-5	once	CASSEVRGSNQPQHF	TGTGCCAGCAGTGAAGTCAGGGGTTCAAATCAGCCCCAGCATTTT
TRBD2	15	TRBV6-5	TRBJ2-5	-	CASSYFSGGKETQYF	TGTGCCAGCAGTTACTTTAGCGGGGGAAAAGAGACCCAGTACTTC
TRBD1	14	TRBV30	TRBJ1-4	-	CAWGTGATNEKLFF	TGTGCCTGGGGGACAGGTGCAACTAATGAAAAACTGTTTTTT
TRBD2	13	TRBV6-5	TRBJ2-7	-	CASRAGGVYEQYF	TGTGCCAGCAGGGCGGGAGGTGTTTACGAGCAGTACTTC
TRBD1	13	TRBV24-1	TRBJ1-2	-	CATSAQGLGGYTF	TGTGCCACCAGTGCACAGGGGTTAGGGGGCTACACCTTC
-	15	TRBV21-1	TRBJ1-5	-	CASYNGTGGNQPQHF	TGTGCCAGCTATAACGGGACAGGTGGCAATCAGCCCCAGCATTTT
-	13	TRBV2	TRBJ2-2	-	CASRVGQTGELFF	TGTGCCAGCAGGGTGGGACAAACCGGGGAGCTGTTTTTT
TRBD2	14	TRBV27	TRBJ2-1	-	CASSLLAGGNEQFF	TGTGCCAGCAGTCTACTAGCGGGGGGGAATGAGCAGTTCTTC
TRBD2	14	TRBV10-2	TRBJ2-2	-	CASTASGNTGELFF	TGCGCCAGCACCGCTAGCGGGAACACCGGGGAGCTGTTTTTT
-	14	TRBV5-6	TRBJ1-6	-	CASSPGSVDSPLHF	TGTGCCAGCAGCCCCGGGTCGGTGGATTCACCCCTCCACTTT
TRBD1	18	TRBV18	TRBJ1-2	-	CASSPRAPGQGASYGYTF	TGTGCCAGCTCACCACGGGCCCCGGGACAGGGGGCCAGCTATGGCTACACCTTC
-	14	TRBV27	TRBJ2-3	-	CASSLQGREDTQYF	TGTGCCAGCAGTTTACAGGGTAGGGAAGATACGCAGTATTTT
-	16	TRBV7-9	TRBJ2-3	-	CASSLGGTLLSDTQYF	TGTGCCAGCAGCTTAGGGGGGACATTGTTATCCGATACGCAGTATTTT
TRBD2	16	TRBV6-1	TRBJ2-3	-	CASSERKRGTTDTQYF	TGTGCCAGCAGTGAAAGAAAGCGGGGGACCACAGATACGCAGTATTTT